Listed here are 9 T cell receptor beta chains from one sample, sequenced in a study of Graves' ophthalmopathy and Graves' hyperthyroidism. Amplified material comprised TCR beta CDR3 regions derived from RNA transcripts. A first-round RT-PCR used HTBI primers, followed by a second-round multiplex PCR. One entry per CDR3 protein, called by TCRdb with MiXCR from the multiplex PCR reads. The table records 300,000 to 500,000 distinct CDR3 sequences, just over 15% of them present only once. Sequencing was carried out using peripheral blood. The source of these receptors is a young woman with stable Graves' hyperthyroidism.

This clonotype was observed at least ten times. The CDR3 bases are TGTGCCAGCAGCCCGGAGGGGACAGGATACGAGCAGTACTTC. Encoded protein: CASSPEGTGYEQYF. The V and J genes are TRBV7-2 and TRBJ2-7; 8 bases map to TRBD1. The CDR3 totals 14 residues. V shed 5 bases and J 4 bases; nucleotides not matched to a gene: 7. CDR1 SGHTA and CDR2 FQGNSA come from the germline V gene.

This clonotype was counted a few times. The gene calls are TRBV29-1 and TRBJ1-1; TRBD1 matches 8 bases. The CDR3 is 13 amino acids. Germline V lookup: CDR1 SQVTM, CDR2 ANQGSEA. J was trimmed by 2 bases and V by 4 bases; bases with no gene match: 3. This CDR3 reads CSVAPGGNTEAFF. CDR3 nucleotides: TGCAGCGTTGCCCCAGGGGGCAACACTGAAGCTTTCTTT.

This clonotype was counted between two and nine times. V and J are TRBV6-1 and TRBJ2-7; 9 bases line up with TRBD1. The CDR3 is 15 residues long. Per germline, CDR1 MNHNS and CDR2 SASEGT. V was clipped by 4 bases and J by 5 bases; unmatched bases: 9. This chain's CDR3 is CASSALTGGRDEQYF. CDR3 in DNA: TGTGCCAGCAGTGCCCTCACAGGGGGCCGCGACGAGCAGTACTTC.

This clonotype was counted at least ten times. The J gene is TRBJ2-5, the V gene TRBV7-2, with 8 nucleotides matching TRBD1. The germline gives CDR1 SGHTA, CDR2 FQGNSA. The CDR3 has 15 amino acids. V trimming: 4 bases; J trimming: 5 bases; junction bases outside the gene matches: 9. This chain's CDR3 is CASSSTGVLRETQYF. The CDR3 DNA sequence: TGTGCCAGCAGCTCGACAGGGGTACTTCGGGAGACCCAGTACTTC.

This clonotype has ten or more counts. The chain joins TRBV7-3 to TRBJ2-5; D perhaps matches TRBD1 (6 bases). The ends were cut back, 5 bases at V and 5 bases at J, with 15 bases in the middle. The germline CDR1 and CDR2 sequences are SGHTA and FQGTGA. The CDR3 totals 14 residues. This chain's CDR3 is CASSPGGHGETQYF. CDR3 DNA: TGTGCCAGCAGCCCTGGGGGCCATGGGGAGACCCAGTACTTC.

This chain joins TRBV11-2 and TRBJ2-7, with a tentative D call TRBD1 (5 bases). The V gene's germline CDR1 is SGHAT and CDR2 FQNNGV. Trimming stripped 5 bases from V and 0 bases from J, with 14 bases between. CDR3 length: 15 amino acids. This CDR3 is CASSEREDSSYEQYF. CDR3 nucleotide sequence: TGTGCCAGCAGCGAAAGAGAAGACAGCTCCTACGAGCAGTACTTC.

The table lists this clonotype with many counts. The chain is built from TRBV6-1 and TRBJ1-2; D possibly corresponds to TRBD1 (6 bases). V was trimmed by 0 bases and J by 8 bases, leaving 16 bases between them. The CDR3 runs 15 residues. Germline values: CDR1 MNHNS, CDR2 SASEGT. The CDR3 protein is CASSEASQGGGGYTF. CDR3 nucleotides: TGTGCCAGCAGTGAAGCATCACAGGGTGGTGGCGGCTACACCTTC.

Turning to this clonotype: Germline and junction disagree at one end, which may indicate a read error. The chain carries TRBV5-1 and TRBJ2-7, with D maybe TRBD2 (5 bases). The CDR3 has 14 residues. The germline V gene has CDR1 SGHRS and CDR2 YFSETQ. CDR3 residues: CASSLRAFDYEPYF. CDR3 bases: TGCGCCAGCAGCTTACGGGCCTTCGACTACGAGCCGTACTTC. Supplemented by reference TRBV5-1 and TRBJ2-7, the full variable domain reads KAGVTQTPRYLIKTRGQQVTLSCSPISGHRSVSWYQQTPGQGLQFLFEYFSETQRNKGNFPGRFSGRQFSNSRSEMNVSTLELGDSALYLCASSLRAFDYEPYFGPGTRLTVT.

This clonotype occurred many times. The rearrangement uses TRBV24-1 and TRBJ1-2; D unclear. Deletions cut 9 bases from V and 2 bases from J, with 12 bases between. The CDR3 sequence is 13 residues long. Per germline, CDR1 KGHDR and CDR2 SFDVKD. The CDR3 sequence: CATSDALNYGYTF. CDR3 coding DNA: TGTGCCACCTCGGACGCCCTCAACTATGGCTACACCTTC.